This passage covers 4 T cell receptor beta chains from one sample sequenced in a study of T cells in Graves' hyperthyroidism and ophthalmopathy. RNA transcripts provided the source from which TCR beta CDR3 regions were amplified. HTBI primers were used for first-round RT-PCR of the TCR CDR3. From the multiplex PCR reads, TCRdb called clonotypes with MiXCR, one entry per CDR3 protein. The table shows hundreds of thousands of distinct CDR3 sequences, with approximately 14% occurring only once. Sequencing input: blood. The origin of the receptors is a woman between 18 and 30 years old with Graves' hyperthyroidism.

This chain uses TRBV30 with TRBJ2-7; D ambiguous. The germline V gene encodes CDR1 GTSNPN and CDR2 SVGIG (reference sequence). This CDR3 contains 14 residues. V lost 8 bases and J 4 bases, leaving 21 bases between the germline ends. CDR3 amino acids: CAGRGFKGIYEQYF. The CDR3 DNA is TGTGCCGGCAGAGGTTTTAAAGGGATTTACGAGCAGTACTTC.

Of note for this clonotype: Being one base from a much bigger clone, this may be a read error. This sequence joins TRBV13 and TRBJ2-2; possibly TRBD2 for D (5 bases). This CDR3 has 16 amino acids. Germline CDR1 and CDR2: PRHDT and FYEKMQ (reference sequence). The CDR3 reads CASSPTMGAVTRELFF. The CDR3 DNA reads TGTGCCAGCAGCCCTACTATGGGAGCGGTCACCAGGGAGCTGTTTTTT.

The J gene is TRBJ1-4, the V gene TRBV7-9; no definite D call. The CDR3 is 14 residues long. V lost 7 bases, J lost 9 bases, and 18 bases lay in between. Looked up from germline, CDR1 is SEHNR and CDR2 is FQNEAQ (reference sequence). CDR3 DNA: TGTGCCAGCAACGCCGGGTTAAGAAGGCAAAAACTGTTTTTT. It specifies CASNAGLRRQKLFF.

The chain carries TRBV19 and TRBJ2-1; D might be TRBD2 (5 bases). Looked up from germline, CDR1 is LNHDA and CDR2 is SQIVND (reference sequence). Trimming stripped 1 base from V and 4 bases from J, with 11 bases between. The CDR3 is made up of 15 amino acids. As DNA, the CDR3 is TGTGCCAGTAGTATAGCAGACTACCCGTACAATGAGCAGTTCTTC. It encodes CASSIADYPYNEQFF.